The rows below give T cell receptor beta chains drawn from one sample of a study of cytomegalovirus exposure and HLA in healthy donors. Here immunoSEQ multiplex PCR was the method, and the copy in TCRdb shows in-frame clones only, minus some. The sample consists of fewer than 200,000 clones, roughly 80% of them appearing once. Sequencing used PBMCs. Receptors were obtained from a woman in her 50s in good health and CMV-seronegative. Each CDR3 is given with its conserved first and last residue. The order of the fields is clone size, V gene, D gene, J gene, CDR3 protein, CDR3 DNA. The D gene is left open where the match is weak. The size entry is marked missing in some rows and otherwise reads once, few, many or a size class.

>-|TRBV6-5|-|TRBJ2-2
CASSLIPRGGELFF
TGTGCCAGCAGTTTGATACCTCGAGGCGGGGAGCTGTTTTTT
>-|TRBV6-4|-|TRBJ2-3
CASSDFIHWGGASTDTQYF
TGTGCCAGCAGTGACTTTATCCATTGGGGGGGCGCTAGCACAGATACGCAGTATTTT
>-|TRBV28|-|TRBJ2-3
CASSFQPSQPSTTDTDTQYF
TGTGCCAGCAGTTTCCAGCCTAGCCAGCCCTCCACCACCGACACAGATACGCAGTATTTT
>-|TRBV11-2|-|TRBJ2-7
CASSLLHTYEQYF
TGTGCCAGCAGCTTGCTCCACACCTACGAGCAGTACTTC
>-|TRBV30|-|TRBJ2-4
CAWSVGVAKNIQYF
TGTGCCTGGAGTGTAGGGGTAGCCAAAAACATTCAGTACTTC
>-|TRBV7-2|-|TRBJ2-5
CASSLAGLQETQYF
TGTGCCAGCAGCTTAGCGGGACTTCAAGAGACCCAGTACTTC
>-|TRBV6-5|-|TRBJ2-3
CASSPTIGDTQYF
TGTGCCAGCAGCCCTACGATTGGAGATACGCAGTATTTT
>-|TRBV18|TRBD2|TRBJ2-3
CASSPDAGDGTDTQYF
TGTGCCAGCTCACCGGATGCGGGAGACGGCACAGATACGCAGTATTTT
>-|TRBV15|-|TRBJ1-1
CATSRGGTVNTEAFF
TGTGCCACCAGCAGGGGCGGGACGGTGAACACTGAAGCTTTCTTT
>-|TRBV5-1|TRBD1|TRBJ2-2
CASSFDRVPGELFF
TGCGCCAGCAGCTTTGACAGGGTCCCCGGGGAGCTGTTTTTT
>-|TRBV7-6|-|TRBJ1-6
CASSLTANSPLHF
TGTGCCAGCAGCTTAACAGCAAATTCACCCCTCCACTTT
>-|TRBV7-3|-|TRBJ2-4
CASSLGADKNIQYF
TGTGCCAGCAGCTTGGGCGCCGACAAAAACATTCAGTACTTC
>once|TRBV11-3|TRBD1|TRBJ2-3
CASSLGQGRTDTQYF
TGTGCCAGCAGCTTAGGACAGGGGAGAACAGATACGCAGTATTTT
>-|TRBV27|-|TRBJ2-1
CASSLRTGIGASREQFF
TGTGCCAGCAGTTTACGCACCGGGATAGGAGCCTCCCGGGAGCAGTTCTTC
>-|TRBV30|-|TRBJ1-1
CAWSVVLGGEAFF
TGTGCCTGGAGTGTAGTGCTGGGAGGTGAAGCTTTCTTT
>-|TRBV2|-|TRBJ2-7
CASTKGPRYEQYF
TGTGCCAGCACCAAGGGGCCACGATACGAGCAGTACTTC
>once|TRBV5-1|TRBD2|TRBJ2-1
CASSLGTSGSTKQFF
TGCGCCAGCAGCCTTGGGACTAGCGGGAGTACGAAGCAGTTCTTC
>few|TRBV29-1|-|TRBJ1-1
CSVVRGSSNTEAFF
TGCAGCGTTGTTAGGGGGAGCTCTAACACTGAAGCTTTCTTT
>-|TRBV2|TRBD1|TRBJ2-7
CASSGNGQGDEQYF
TGTGCCAGCAGTGGAAACGGACAGGGAGACGAGCAGTACTTC
>-|TRBV11-3|TRBD1|TRBJ1-1
CASSPGGTEAFF
TGTGCCAGCAGCCCAGGGGGCACTGAAGCTTTCTTT
>-|TRBV28|-|TRBJ2-5
CASSLPGAETQYF
TGTGCCAGCAGTTTACCGGGTGCGGAGACCCAGTACTTC
>-|TRBV27|TRBD1|TRBJ1-4
CASRPRDREVEKLFF
TGTGCCAGCAGGCCCCGGGACAGGGAGGTTGAAAAACTGTTTTTT
>-|TRBV9|TRBD1|TRBJ1-1
CASSVTGGNTEAFF
TGTGCCAGCAGCGTGACAGGGGGCAACACTGAAGCTTTCTTT
>-|TRBV19|TRBD1|TRBJ2-5
CASSSQGALFQYF
TGTGCCAGTAGTTCACAGGGGGCCCTGTTCCAGTACTTC
>once|TRBV18|-|TRBJ1-5
CASSPPGGQPQHF
TGTGCCAGCTCACCGCCCGGGGGACAGCCCCAGCATTTT
>-|TRBV25-1|-|TRBJ2-2
CASSDLRVSNTGELFF
TGTGCCAGCAGTGACCTCCGGGTATCGAACACCGGGGAGCTGTTTTTT
>once|TRBV5-1|TRBD1|TRBJ1-1
CASSLGGQGIIGTEAFF
TGCGCCAGCAGCTTGGGTGGACAGGGGATTATTGGGACTGAAGCTTTCTTT
>-|TRBV28|TRBD1|TRBJ2-5
CASRTVRGPRETQYF
TGTGCCAGCAGGACAGTTAGGGGGCCTAGAGAGACCCAGTACTTC
>-|TRBV2|TRBD2|TRBJ2-3
CASSTSGRDTQYF
TGTGCCAGCTCGACTAGCGGGAGGGATACGCAGTATTTT
>-|TRBV5-1|-|TRBJ1-2
CASSLVDGGREGYTF
TGCGCCAGCAGCTTGGTAGACGGCGGCCGGGAGGGGTACACCTTC
>-|TRBV4-3|-|TRBJ1-5
CASSQESGGSNQPQHF
TGCGCCAGCAGCCAAGAGTCCGGGGGTAGCAATCAGCCCCAGCATTTT
>once|TRBV27|TRBD1|TRBJ2-7
CASSLGQGANEQYF
TGTGCCAGCAGTTTAGGGCAGGGGGCCAACGAGCAGTACTTC
>-|TRBV7-9|TRBD2|TRBJ2-3
CASRPGAGGYDTQYF
TGTGCCAGCAGACCCGGAGCGGGGGGGTACGATACGCAGTATTTT
>-|TRBV7-2|TRBD2|TRBJ2-1
CASSLRAGGHNEQFF
TGTGCCAGCAGCTTAAGAGCGGGGGGTCACAATGAGCAGTTCTTC
>few|TRBV11-2|-|TRBJ2-7
CASSFALAEVYEQYF
TGTGCCAGCAGCTTTGCCTTAGCGGAGGTCTACGAGCAGTACTTC
>-|TRBV2|TRBD2|TRBJ2-1
CASSVQRENYEQFF
TGTGCCAGCAGTGTCCAGCGGGAGAACTATGAGCAGTTCTTC
>-|TRBV27|TRBD2|TRBJ2-3
CASRLLAGVRDTQYF
TGTGCCAGCAGACTACTAGCGGGAGTTAGAGATACGCAGTATTTT
>-|TRBV6-5|-|TRBJ2-5
CAVHGVKTQYF
TGTGCCGTCCACGGGGTGAAGACCCAGTACTTC
>-|TRBV14|TRBD1|TRBJ1-1
CASSLQGGTEAFF
TGTGCCAGCAGCTTACAGGGGGGGACTGAAGCTTTCTTT
>-|TRBV5-1|TRBD1|TRBJ2-7
CASSLTGVHEQYF
TGCGCCAGCAGCTTAACAGGGGTCCACGAGCAGTACTTC
>-|TRBV28|-|TRBJ2-7
CASSSPDSYEQYF
TGTGCCAGCAGTTCGCCCGACAGCTACGAGCAGTACTTC
>few|TRBV18|-|TRBJ1-4
CASSPQEGANEKLFF
TGTGCCAGCTCACCACAAGAGGGGGCTAATGAAAAACTGTTTTTT
>-|TRBV7-8|TRBD2|TRBJ2-2
CASSQLATGELFF
TGTGCCAGCAGCCAACTAGCGACCGGGGAGCTGTTTTTT
>-|TRBV5-4|TRBD1|TRBJ2-5
CASILKQGAGETQYF
TGTGCCAGCATCCTCAAGCAGGGGGCCGGAGAGACCCAGTACTTC
>-|TRBV18|TRBD1|TRBJ1-5
CASSPAGQFQPQHF
TGTGCCAGCTCACCCGCGGGACAGTTTCAGCCCCAGCATTTT
>-|TRBV4-2|-|TRBJ1-4
CASSQGTAATNEKLFF
TGTGCCAGCAGCCAAGGGACAGCTGCAACTAATGAAAAACTGTTTTTT
>few|TRBV14|TRBD1|TRBJ1-3
CASSQLGGAVGNTIYF
TGTGCCAGCAGCCAACTAGGGGGCGCGGTTGGAAACACCATATATTTT
>-|TRBV5-4|-|TRBJ1-3
CASSSRGGNTIYF
TGTGCCAGCAGCTCTCGGGGGGGAAACACCATATATTTT
>-|TRBV4-1|TRBD1|TRBJ2-7
CASSQDKGQISYEQYF
TGCGCCAGCAGCCAAGATAAGGGACAGATCTCCTACGAGCAGTACTTC
>-|TRBV27|TRBD1|TRBJ1-4
CAGKMGTGFNEKLFF
TGTGCCGGCAAAATGGGGACAGGATTCAATGAAAAACTGTTTTTT
>-|TRBV10-3|TRBD1|TRBJ1-5
CAISADRASNQPQHF
TGTGCCATCAGTGCGGACAGGGCCTCCAATCAGCCCCAGCATTTT